This record covers a single T cell receptor beta chain. Its target antigen remains unknown. No qualities accompany the bases; no much larger clone lies one base away. This specimen comes from a study of T cells in Graves' hyperthyroidism and ophthalmopathy (dated by TCRdb to about 2019). Background for the entire study: Peripheral blood samples were taken at the time of initial diagnosis, prior to any treatment. According to the paper, TCR Vbeta CDR3 sequencing was carried out on more than 120 peripheral blood samples, which came from 40 to 45 ophthalmopathy, 75 or so hyperthyroidism and approximately 17 progressor patients. Thyroid tissue and blood T-cell repertoires from six Graves' hyperthyroidism patients were also compared in the study. Whether ophthalmopathy could be predicted prospectively was tested in an independent validation cohort made up of 18 to 20 hyperthyroidism patients plus 17 patients who later progressed to ophthalmopathy. After sampling, hyperthyroidism patients received methimazole starting at 30 mg daily, and ophthalmopathy patients received high-dose intravenous methylprednisolone. To identify TCR V-J signatures that set the groups apart, the researchers used a discovery cohort of 100 patients, made up of roughly 45 with Graves' ophthalmopathy and about 59 with stable Graves' hyperthyroidism. The approximately 95 discovery patients were divided at random into training and test sets in a 7:3 ratio.

The research as a whole found: Blood samples also contained most of the expanded thyroid clonotypes (frequency above 0.001), which suggests that blood repertoires may reflect thyroid immune responses. Sample size was not statistically predetermined, and blinding of investigators to group allocation was not performed. A 13 V-J signature model separated ophthalmopathy from stable hyperthyroidism, with about 88% sensitivity and approximately 81% specificity in cross-validation and 80%/75% in testing. During validation, the model predicted progression to ophthalmopathy a median of about 6.3 months ahead of onset, with roughly 65% sensitivity and around 72% specificity.

Hyperthyroidism patients were newly diagnosed, with disease duration under 2 months, and aged 18 to 65 years. The study excluded patients with uncontrolled infections, other autoimmune diseases, pregnancy or lactation. Clinical symptoms, serum thyroxine and TRAb, thyroid ultrasound, and orbital computed tomography formed the basis for the diagnoses. For progressor patients, blood was drawn at the first diagnosis of hyperthyroidism, before any ophthalmopathy symptoms had appeared. Ficoll-Paque density gradient centrifugation was used to isolate PBMCs from 9.5 to 10 ml of fresh peripheral blood. Progressor patients were defined as those initially diagnosed with Graves' hyperthyroidism in whom ophthalmopathy developed during follow-up. Trizol reagent was used to extract total RNA, and RNA quality was then checked on an Agilent 2100 Bioanalyzer. Amplification of TCR beta CDR3 regions was carried out from RNA transcripts. A first-round RT-PCR of the TCR CDR3 used the HTBI primer set with the Qiagen OneStep RT-PCR kit. A second multiplex PCR round built the libraries, followed by size selection and purification. Libraries were sequenced paired-end with 100 bp reads on an Illumina HiSeq2000. Processing in the source paper ran as follows. SOAPnuke was used to process the raw data, throwing out any read that contained adapters or uncalled bases, had a mean Phred below 15, or lacked an exact constant-primer or identifier match. COPE v1.2.5 was used to merge the high-quality paired reads, and each unique nucleotide sequence was defined as a clonotype. MiTCR v1.1 was used to align clonotypes to the IMGT TRBV, TRBD and TRBJ reference segments. Only V-J combinations with frequency above 0.0001, covering about 99% of repertoires, were analysed. The TCS score was defined as the ratio of F50 (clonal expansion) to E x V (chaos), calculated using BLOSUM62-based TCRdist between CDR3 peptides within each V-J. Welch's t-statistics and random forest reduced roughly 530 V-J features to roughly 13, which were used in a naive Bayes classifier (R e1071). TCRdb trimmed the raw reads at Q25, called clones with MiXCR and kept productive beta chains. Rows with a matching CDR3 protein are joined into one entry that keeps the most common DNA and genes. The V and J calls follow TCRdb's processing rather than the paper's. This sample is represented by 380,000 or so distinct CDR3 sequences; approximately 13% of them were singletons. The leading ten clones occupy around 21% of the sample.

The CDR3 spans 17 residues, from the cysteine through the phenylalanine. The only DNA kept is the CDR3, 51 bases in frame from the first base. Reading the germline V gene gives CDR1 MGHRA and CDR2 YSYEKL. V and J lose 2 bases and 2 bases, and a span of 17 bases separates them. This receptor chain uses TRBV4-1 and TRBJ2-3; 6 matching bases give a weak D call of TRBD2. Sequencing input: blood. The sequence derives from a man aged 25-45 years with Graves' hyperthyroidism that later progressed to Graves' ophthalmopathy. The encoded CDR3 is CASSQLLSGSVTDTQYF. The DNA sequence is as follows: TGCGCCAGCAGCCAATTACTTAGCGGTTCTGTCACAGATACGCAGTATTTT.